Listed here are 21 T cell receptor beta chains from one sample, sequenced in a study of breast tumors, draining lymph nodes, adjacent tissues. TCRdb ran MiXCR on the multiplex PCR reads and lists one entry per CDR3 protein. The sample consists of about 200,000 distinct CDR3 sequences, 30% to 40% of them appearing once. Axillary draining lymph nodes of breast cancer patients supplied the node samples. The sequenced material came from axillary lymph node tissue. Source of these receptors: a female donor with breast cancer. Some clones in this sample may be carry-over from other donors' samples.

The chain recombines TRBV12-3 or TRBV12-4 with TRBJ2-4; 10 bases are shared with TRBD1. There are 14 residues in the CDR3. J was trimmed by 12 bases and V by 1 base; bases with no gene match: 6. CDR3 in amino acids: CASSLEDRGGTQYF. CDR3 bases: TGTGCCAGCAGTTTAGAGGACAGGGGGGGCACTCAGTACTTC.

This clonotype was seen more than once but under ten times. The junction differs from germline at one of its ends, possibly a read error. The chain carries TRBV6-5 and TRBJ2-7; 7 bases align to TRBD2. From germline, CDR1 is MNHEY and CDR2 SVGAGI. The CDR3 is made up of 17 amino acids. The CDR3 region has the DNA TGTGCCAGCAGTCACTCCCCGCTAGCGGACATCTCCTACGAGCAGTACTTC. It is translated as CASSHSPLADISYEQYF.

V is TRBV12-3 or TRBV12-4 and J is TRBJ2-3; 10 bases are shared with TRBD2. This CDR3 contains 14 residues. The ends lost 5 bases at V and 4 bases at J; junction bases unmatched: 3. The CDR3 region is CASSPGTSADTQYF. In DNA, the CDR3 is TGTGCCAGCAGTCCAGGGACTAGCGCAGATACGCAGTATTTT.

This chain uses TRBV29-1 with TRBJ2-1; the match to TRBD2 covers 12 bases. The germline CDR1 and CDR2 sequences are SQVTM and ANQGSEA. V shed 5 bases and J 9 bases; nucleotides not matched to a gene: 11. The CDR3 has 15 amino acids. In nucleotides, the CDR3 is TGCAGCGTTAACTTCCGGACTAGCGGGAAAGTTGAGCAGTTCTTC. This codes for CSVNFRTSGKVEQFF.

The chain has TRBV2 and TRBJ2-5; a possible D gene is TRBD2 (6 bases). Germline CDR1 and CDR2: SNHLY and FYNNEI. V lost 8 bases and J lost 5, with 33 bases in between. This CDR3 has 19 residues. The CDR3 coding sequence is TGTGCCAGCGTTCTGCCCTATGAAGGACTAAACCTCGTTACGGAGACCCAGTACTTC. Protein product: CASVLPYEGLNLVTETQYF.

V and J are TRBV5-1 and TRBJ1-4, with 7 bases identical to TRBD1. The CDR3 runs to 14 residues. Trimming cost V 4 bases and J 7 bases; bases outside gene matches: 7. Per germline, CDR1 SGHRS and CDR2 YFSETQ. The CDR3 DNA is TGCGCCAGCAGCGTGGACAGGAGGATTGAAAAACTGTTTTTT. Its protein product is CASSVDRRIEKLFF. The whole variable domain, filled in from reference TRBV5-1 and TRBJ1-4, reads KAGVTQTPRYLIKTRGQQVTLSCSPISGHRSVSWYQQTPGQGLQFLFEYFSETQRNKGNFPGRFSGRQFSNSRSEMNVSTLELGDSALYLCASSVDRRIEKLFFGSGTQLSVL.

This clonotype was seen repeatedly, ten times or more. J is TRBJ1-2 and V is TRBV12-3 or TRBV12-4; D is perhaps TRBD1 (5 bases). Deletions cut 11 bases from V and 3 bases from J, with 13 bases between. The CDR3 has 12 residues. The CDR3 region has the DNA TGTGCCGGGAGACAGACCGACTATGGCTACACCTTC. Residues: CAGRQTDYGYTF.

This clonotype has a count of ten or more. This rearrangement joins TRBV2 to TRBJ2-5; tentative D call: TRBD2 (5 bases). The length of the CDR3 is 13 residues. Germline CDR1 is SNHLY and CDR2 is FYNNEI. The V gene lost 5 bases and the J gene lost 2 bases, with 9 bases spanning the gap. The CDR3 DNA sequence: TGTGCCAGCAGTCGGGGTGGTCAAGAGACCCAGTACTTC. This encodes CASSRGGQETQYF. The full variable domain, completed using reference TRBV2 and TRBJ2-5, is EPEVTQTPSHQVTQMGQEVILRCVPISNHLYFYWYRQILGQKVEFLVSFYNNEISEKSEIFDDQFSVERPDGSNFTLKIRSTKLEDSAMYFCASSRGGQETQYFGPGTRLLVL.

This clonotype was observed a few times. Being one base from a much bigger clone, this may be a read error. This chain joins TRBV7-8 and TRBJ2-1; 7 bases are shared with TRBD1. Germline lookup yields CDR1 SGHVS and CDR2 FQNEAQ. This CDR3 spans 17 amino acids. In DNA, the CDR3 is TGTGCCAGCAGCCCAACAACAGGGGTACGCTCCTACAATCAGCAGTTCTTC. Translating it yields CASSPTTGVRSYNQQFF.

The CDR3 sequence is CASSTGTDPRQPQHF. The CDR3 region has the DNA TGTGCCAGCAGTACCGGGACAGACCCTCGTCAGCCCCAGCATTTT. The V gene is TRBV12-3 or TRBV12-4, the J gene TRBJ1-5; 7 positions agree with TRBD1. Trimming at V came to 5 bases and at J to 6 bases, leaving 10 bases not matched to a gene. The CDR3 runs to 15 residues.

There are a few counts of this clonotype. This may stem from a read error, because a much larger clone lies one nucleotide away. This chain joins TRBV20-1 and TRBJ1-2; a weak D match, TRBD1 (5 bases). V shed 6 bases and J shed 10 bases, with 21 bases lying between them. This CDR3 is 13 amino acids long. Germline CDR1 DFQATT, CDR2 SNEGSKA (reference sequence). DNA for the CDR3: TGCAGTGCGCCCCGGAGCAGGGAAGATGCCTACACCTTC. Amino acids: CSAPRSREDAYTF.

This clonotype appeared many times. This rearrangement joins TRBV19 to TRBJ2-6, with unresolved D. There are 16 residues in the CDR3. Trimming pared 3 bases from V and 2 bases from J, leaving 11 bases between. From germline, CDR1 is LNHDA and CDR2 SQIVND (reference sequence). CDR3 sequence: CASSMAGFAGANVLTF. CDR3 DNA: TGTGCCAGTAGTATGGCAGGATTCGCTGGGGCCAACGTCCTGACTTTC.

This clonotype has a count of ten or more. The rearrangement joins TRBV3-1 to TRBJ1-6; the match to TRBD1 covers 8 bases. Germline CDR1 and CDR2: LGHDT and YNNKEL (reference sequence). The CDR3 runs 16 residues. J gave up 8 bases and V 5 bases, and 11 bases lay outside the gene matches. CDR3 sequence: CASSDYQGAGYSPLHF. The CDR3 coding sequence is TGTGCCAGCAGCGACTATCAGGGGGCAGGTTATTCACCCCTCCACTTT.

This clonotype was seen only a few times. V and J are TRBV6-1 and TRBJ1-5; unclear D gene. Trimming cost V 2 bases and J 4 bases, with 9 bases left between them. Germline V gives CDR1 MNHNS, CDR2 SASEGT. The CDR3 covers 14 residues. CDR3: CASSEQGQNQPQHF. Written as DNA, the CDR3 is TGTGCCAGCAGTGAACAAGGGCAAAATCAGCCCCAGCATTTT.

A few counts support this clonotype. CDR3 sequence (DNA): TGTGCCAGCAGTTACTCGATGCAGGGGAACACCGGGGAGCTGTTTTTT. Amino acid sequence: CASSYSMQGNTGELFF. The rearrangement uses TRBV6-5 and TRBJ2-2, with D perhaps matching TRBD1 (5 bases). The length of the CDR3 is 16 residues. The germline V gene has CDR1 MNHEY and CDR2 SVGAGI. V was trimmed by 0 bases and J by 1 base, leaving 9 bases between them.

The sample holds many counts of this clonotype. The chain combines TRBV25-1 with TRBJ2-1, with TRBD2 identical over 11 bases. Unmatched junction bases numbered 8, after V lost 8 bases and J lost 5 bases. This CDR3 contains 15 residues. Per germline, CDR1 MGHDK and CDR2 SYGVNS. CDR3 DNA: TGTGCCAGCGATTCCGGGACTAGCGGCGACAATGAGCAGTTCTTC. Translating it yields CASDSGTSGDNEQFF.

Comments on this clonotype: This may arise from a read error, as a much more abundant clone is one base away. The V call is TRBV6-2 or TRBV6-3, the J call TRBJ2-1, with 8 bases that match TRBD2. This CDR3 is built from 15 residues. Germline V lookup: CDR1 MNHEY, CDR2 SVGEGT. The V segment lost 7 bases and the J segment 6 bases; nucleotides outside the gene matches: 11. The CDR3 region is CASIQLGTRGNEQFF. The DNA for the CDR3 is TGTGCCAGCATTCAACTAGGGACTAGGGGCAATGAGCAGTTCTTC.

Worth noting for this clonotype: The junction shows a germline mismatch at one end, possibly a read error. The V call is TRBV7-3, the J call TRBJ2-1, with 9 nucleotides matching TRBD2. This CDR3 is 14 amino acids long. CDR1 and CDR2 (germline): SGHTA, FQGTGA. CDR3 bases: TGTGCCGGCAGCCCTAGCGGGGCCTGCAATGAGCAGTTCTTC. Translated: CAGSPSGACNEQFF. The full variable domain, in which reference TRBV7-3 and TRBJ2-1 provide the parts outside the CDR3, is GAGVSQTPSNKVTEKGKYVELRCDPISGHTALYWYRQSLGQGPEFLIYFQGTGAADDSGLPNDRFFAVRPEGSVSTLKIQRTERGDSAVYLCAGSPSGACNEQFFGPGTRLTVL.

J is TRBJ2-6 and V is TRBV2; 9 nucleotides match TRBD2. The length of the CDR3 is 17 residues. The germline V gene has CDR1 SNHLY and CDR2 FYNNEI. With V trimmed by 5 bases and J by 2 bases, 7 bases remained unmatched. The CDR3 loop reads CASSSGGTRAGANVLTF. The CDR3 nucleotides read TGTGCCAGCAGTAGCGGGGGGACTAGGGCTGGGGCCAACGTCCTGACTTTC.

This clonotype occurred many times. CDR3 nucleotides: TGTGCCAGCAGCCAAGCAGGGGGTCCCCTCCACTTT. Protein: CASSQAGGPLHF. V and J are TRBV3-1 and TRBJ1-6, with TRBD1 identical over 7 bases. The germline gives CDR1 LGHDT, CDR2 YNNKEL (reference sequence). Unmatched junction bases numbered 1, after V lost 1 base and J lost 13 bases. This CDR3 spans 12 amino acids. Supplemented by reference TRBV3-1 and TRBJ1-6, the full variable domain reads DTAVSQTPKYLVTQMGNDKSIKCEQNLGHDTMYWYKQDSKKFLKIMFSYNNKELIINETVPNRFSPKSPDKAHLNLHINSLELGDSAVYFCASSQAGGPLHFGNGTRLTVT.

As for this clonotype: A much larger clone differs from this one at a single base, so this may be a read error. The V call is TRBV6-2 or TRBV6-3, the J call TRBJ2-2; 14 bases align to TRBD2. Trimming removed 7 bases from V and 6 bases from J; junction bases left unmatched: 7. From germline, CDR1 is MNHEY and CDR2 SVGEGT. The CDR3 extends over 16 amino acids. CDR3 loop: CASTGGLAGGSGELFF. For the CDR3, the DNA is TGTGCCAGCACCGGAGGACTAGCGGGAGGATCCGGGGAGCTGTTTTTT.